This TCR beta chain was identified during a study of cytomegalovirus exposure and HLA in healthy donors. Germline assignment: CDR1 ENHRY and CDR2 SYGVKD. The CDR3 is made up of 13 amino acids. V shed 8 bases and J 3 bases; nucleotides not matched to a gene: 4. 13 Jbeta primers and 60 Vbeta primers were used for the PCR. Libraries were prepared by immunoSEQ multiplex PCR; TCRdb keeps only in-frame clonotypes and omits some of them. With around 200,000 clones in the sample, the ten largest clones hold about 1%. As regards this clone: Its specificity is not known.

The study's findings and limits: Under in vitro conditions, three CMV-associated chains were confirmed as specific for CMV antigens. Accurate prediction of most subjects' HLA-A and HLA-B alleles from TCR beta sequences was reported.

The source of this sequence is a woman aged 25 to 39 in good health and CMV-seropositive. J is TRBJ1-3 and V is TRBV10-3; 7 bases are a match to TRBD1. Sample: PBMCs. For the CDR3, the DNA is TGTGCCATCGGTCAGGGGGGTGGAAACACCATATATTTT. Residues: CAIGQGGGNTIYF.